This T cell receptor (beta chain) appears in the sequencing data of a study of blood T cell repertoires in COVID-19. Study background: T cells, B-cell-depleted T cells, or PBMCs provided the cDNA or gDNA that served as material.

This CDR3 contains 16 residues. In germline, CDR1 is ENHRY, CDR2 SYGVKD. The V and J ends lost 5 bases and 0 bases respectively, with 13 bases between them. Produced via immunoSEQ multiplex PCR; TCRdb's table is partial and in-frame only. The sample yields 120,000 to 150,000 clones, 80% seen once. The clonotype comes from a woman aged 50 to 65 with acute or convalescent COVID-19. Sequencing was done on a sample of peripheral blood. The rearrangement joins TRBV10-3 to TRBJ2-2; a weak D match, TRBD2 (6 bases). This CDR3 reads CAISKMAGSNTGELFF. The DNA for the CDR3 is TGTGCCATCAGTAAGATGGCGGGGTCGAACACCGGGGAGCTGTTTTTT.